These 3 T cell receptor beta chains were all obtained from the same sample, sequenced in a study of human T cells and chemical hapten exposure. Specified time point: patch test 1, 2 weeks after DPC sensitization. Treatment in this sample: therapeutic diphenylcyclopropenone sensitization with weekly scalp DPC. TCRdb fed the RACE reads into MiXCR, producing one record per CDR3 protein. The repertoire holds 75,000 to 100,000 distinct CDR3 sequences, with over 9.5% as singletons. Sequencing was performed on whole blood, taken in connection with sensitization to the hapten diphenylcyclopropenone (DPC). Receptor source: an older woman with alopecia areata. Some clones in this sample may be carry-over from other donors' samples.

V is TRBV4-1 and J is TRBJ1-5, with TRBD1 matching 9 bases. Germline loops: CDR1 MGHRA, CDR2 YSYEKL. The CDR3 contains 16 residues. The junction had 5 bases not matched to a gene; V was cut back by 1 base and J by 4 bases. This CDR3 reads CASSQGQGGPNQPQHF. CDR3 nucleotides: TGCGCCAGCAGCCAAGGACAGGGGGGACCTAATCAGCCCCAGCATTTT.

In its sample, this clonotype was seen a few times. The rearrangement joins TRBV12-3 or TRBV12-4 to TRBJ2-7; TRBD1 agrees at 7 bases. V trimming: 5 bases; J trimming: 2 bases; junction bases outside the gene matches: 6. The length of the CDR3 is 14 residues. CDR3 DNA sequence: TGTGCCAGCAGTCCCCGGGACAGACCCTACGAGCAGTACTTC. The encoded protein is CASSPRDRPYEQYF.

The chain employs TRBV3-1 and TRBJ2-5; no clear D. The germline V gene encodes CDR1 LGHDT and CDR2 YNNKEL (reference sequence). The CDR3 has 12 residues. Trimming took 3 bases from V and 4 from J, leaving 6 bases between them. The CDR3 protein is CASSQGPETQYF. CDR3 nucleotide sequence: TGTGCCAGCAGCCAGGGCCCAGAGACCCAGTACTTC.